The sequence of this T cell receptor beta chain was determined in a study of blood T cell repertoires in COVID-19. Losses at the gene ends were 8 bases for V and 6 bases for J; bases not matched to a gene: 6. This CDR3 spans 13 amino acids. Germline V gene lookup returns CDR1 MNHEY and CDR2 SVGAGI. TCRdb keeps only in-frame clones here, not all; method: immunoSEQ multiplex PCR. The data contain approximately 360,000 clones, around 87% of them singletons. The sample was peripheral blood. The J gene is TRBJ2-3, the V gene TRBV6-5; TRBD1 aligns across 9 bases. This receptor was obtained from a man younger than 35 with active or convalescent COVID-19. The CDR3 coding sequence is TGTGCCAGCGAAACAGGGGGCGCGGATACGCAGTATTTT. It encodes CASETGGADTQYF.